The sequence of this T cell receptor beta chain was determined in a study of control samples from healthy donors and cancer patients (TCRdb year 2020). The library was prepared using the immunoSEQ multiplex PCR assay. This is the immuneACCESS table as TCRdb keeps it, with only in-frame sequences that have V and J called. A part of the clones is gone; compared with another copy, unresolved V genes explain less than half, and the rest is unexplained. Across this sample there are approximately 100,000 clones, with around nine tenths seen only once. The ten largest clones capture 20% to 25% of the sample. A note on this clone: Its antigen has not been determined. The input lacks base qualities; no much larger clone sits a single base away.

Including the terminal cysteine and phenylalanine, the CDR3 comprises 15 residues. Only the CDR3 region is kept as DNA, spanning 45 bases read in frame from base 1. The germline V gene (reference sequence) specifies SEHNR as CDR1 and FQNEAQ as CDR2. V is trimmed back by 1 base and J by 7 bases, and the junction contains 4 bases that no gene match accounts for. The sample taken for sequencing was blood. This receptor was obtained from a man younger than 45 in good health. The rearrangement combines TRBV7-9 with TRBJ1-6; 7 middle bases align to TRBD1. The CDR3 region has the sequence CASSLVTGTNSPLHF. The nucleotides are TGTGCCAGCAGCTTAGTGACAGGGACCAATTCACCCCTCCACTTT.